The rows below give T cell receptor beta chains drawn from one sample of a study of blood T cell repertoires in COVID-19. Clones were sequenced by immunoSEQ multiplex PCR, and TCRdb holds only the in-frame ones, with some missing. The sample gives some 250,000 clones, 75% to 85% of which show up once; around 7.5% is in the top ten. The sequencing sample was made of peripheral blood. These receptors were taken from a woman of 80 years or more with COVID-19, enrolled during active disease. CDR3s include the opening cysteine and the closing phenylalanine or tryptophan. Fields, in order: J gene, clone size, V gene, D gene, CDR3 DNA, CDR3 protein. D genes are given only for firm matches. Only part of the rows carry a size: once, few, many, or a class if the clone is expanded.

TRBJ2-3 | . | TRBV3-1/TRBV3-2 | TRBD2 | TGTGCCAGCAGCCTACTTTTTTCGGGACTACGACCAGATACGCAGTATTTT | CASSLLFSGLRPDTQYF
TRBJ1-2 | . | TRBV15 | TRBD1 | TGTGCCACCAGCAGTGCGGTGACAGGGGGCAACTATGGCTACACCTTC | CATSSAVTGGNYGYTF
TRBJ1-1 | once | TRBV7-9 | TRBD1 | TGTGCCAGCAGCTTACAGGGGGCGCGAACTGAAGCTTTCTTT | CASSLQGARTEAFF
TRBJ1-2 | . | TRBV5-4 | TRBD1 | TGTGCCAGCAGCTTGGCCGGGGGACAGGGAAACTATGGCTACACCTTC | CASSLAGGQGNYGYTF
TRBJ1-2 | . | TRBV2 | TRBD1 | TGTGCCAGCAGAGCCCCAACCCTCAGGGGGCGCGATGGTGGCTACACCTTC | CASRAPTLRGRDGGYTF
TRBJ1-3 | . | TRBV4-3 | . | TGCGCCAGCAGCCAAGAACCCCATGGGGGGTATATTGGAAACACCATATATTTT | CASSQEPHGGYIGNTIYF
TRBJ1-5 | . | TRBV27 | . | TGTGCCAGCAGTGACCAGGGGACGAGCAATCAGCCCCAGCATTTT | CASSDQGTSNQPQHF
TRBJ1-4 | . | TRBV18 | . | TGTGCCAGCTCGCCGAAAATACAAGGGGATGAAAAACTGTTTTTT | CASSPKIQGDEKLFF
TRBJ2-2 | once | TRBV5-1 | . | TGCGCCAGCAGCTTAGGCGGGACCGGGGAGCTGTTTTTT | CASSLGGTGELFF
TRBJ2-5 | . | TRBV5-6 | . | TGTGCCAGCAGCACCCAGGGGCCCCAAGAGACCCAGTACTTC | CASSTQGPQETQYF
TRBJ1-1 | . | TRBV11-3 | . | TGTGCCAGCAGCTTAAGAGGGAACACTGAAGCTTTCTTT | CASSLRGNTEAFF
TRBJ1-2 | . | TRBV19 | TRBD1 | TGTGCCAGTAGTATAGGGGGACAGGACTATGGCTACACCTTC | CASSIGGQDYGYTF
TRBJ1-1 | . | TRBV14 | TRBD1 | TGTGCCAGCAGCCAAAACAGGGGGACTGAAGCTTTCTTT | CASSQNRGTEAFF
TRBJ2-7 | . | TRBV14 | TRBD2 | TGTGCCAGCAGCCAAGGGCCTAGCGGGAGGCGGCAGTACTTC | CASSQGPSGRRQYF
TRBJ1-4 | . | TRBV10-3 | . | TGTGCCATCAGTGCCCAAATGACAGCTATTAATGAAAAACTGTTTTTT | CAISAQMTAINEKLFF
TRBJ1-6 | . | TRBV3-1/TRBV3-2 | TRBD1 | TGTGCCAGCAGCCAAGATTATCGGCGACAGGGGGGCTCACCCCTCCACTTT | CASSQDYRRQGGSPLHF
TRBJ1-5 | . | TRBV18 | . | TGTGCCAGCTCACCCCAGGGAAACAATCAGCCCCAGCATTTT | CASSPQGNNQPQHF
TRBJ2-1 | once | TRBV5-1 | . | TGCGCCAGCAGCCGGGACTCCGGATATAATGAGCAGTTCTTC | CASSRDSGYNEQFF
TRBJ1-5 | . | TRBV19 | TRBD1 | TGTGCCAGTAGTAGGACAGGGGGGGATTATAGCAATCAGCCCCAGCATTTT | CASSRTGGDYSNQPQHF
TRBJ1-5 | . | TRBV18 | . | TGTGCCAGCTCACGAGGGTGGGAGGGGCAGCCCCAGCATTTT | CASSRGWEGQPQHF
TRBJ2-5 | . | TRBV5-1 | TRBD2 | TGCGCCAGCAGCGATAGCGGGAGGGTGAAGACCCAGTACTTC | CASSDSGRVKTQYF
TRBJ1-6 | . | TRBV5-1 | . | TGCGCCAGCAGCTTGGCCCCACAGAACTCACCCCTCCACTTT | CASSLAPQNSPLHF
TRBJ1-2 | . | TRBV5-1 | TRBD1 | TGCGCCAGCAGCTTGGTACAGGGGAACTCTGGCTACACCTTC | CASSLVQGNSGYTF
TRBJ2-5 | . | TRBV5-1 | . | TGCGCCAGCAGCTTAGATAGCGGGACAGCGACCCAGTACTTC | CASSLDSGTATQYF
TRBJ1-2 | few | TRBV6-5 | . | TGTGCCAGCAGTTCCTTCCCGAGGACTAACTATGGCTACACCTTC | CASSSFPRTNYGYTF
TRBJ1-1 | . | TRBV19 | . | TGTGCCAGTAGTATGGGCAGGAACACTGAAGCTTTCTTT | CASSMGRNTEAFF
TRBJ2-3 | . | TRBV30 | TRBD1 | TGTGCCTGTGTTAGGGGACAGAGCACAGATACGCAGTATTTT | CACVRGQSTDTQYF
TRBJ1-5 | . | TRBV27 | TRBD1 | TGTGCCAGCAGTTTAATCCCGCCCGGACAGGGGGGTAGCAATCAGCCCCAGCATTTT | CASSLIPPGQGGSNQPQHF
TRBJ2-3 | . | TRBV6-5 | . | TGTGCCAGCAGTTTGGCTAGTGGATCCACAGATACGCAGTATTTT | CASSLASGSTDTQYF
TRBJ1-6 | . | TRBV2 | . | TGTGCCAGCAGACAGGACCCGCCCAGGAATTCACCCCTCCACTTT | CASRQDPPRNSPLHF
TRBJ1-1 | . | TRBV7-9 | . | TGTGCCAGCAGCTTATATGGTGCGGGGGAGTACAGAGCTTTCTTT | CASSLYGAGEYRAFF
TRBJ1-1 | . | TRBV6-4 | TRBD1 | TGTGCCAGCAGTGACTCGGGACAGGGCCAGCGAGCTTTCTTT | CASSDSGQGQRAFF
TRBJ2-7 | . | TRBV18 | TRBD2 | TGTGCCAGCTCACCCGGGACTAGCGGGCCCCCGGGGTACTTC | CASSPGTSGPPGYF